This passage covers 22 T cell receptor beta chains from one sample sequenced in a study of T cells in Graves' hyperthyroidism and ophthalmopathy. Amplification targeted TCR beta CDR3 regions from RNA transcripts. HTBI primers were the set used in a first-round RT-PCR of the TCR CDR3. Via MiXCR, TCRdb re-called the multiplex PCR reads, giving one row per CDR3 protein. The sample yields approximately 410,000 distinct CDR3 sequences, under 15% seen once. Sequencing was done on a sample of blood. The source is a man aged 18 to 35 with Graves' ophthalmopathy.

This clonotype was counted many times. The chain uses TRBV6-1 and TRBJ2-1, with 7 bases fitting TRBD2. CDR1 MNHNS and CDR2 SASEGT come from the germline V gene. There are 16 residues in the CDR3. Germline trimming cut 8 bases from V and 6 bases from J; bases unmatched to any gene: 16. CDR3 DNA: TGTGCCAGCGAAAGGGGAGCGGGACTTTCCCTCAATGAGCAGTTCTTC. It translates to CASERGAGLSLNEQFF.

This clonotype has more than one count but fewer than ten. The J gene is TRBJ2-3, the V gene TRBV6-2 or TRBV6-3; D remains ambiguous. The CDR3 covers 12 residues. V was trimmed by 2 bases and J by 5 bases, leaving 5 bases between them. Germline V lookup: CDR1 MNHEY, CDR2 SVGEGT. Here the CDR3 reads CASSYNRDTQYF. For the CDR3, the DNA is TGTGCCAGCAGTTACAACAGAGATACGCAGTATTTT.

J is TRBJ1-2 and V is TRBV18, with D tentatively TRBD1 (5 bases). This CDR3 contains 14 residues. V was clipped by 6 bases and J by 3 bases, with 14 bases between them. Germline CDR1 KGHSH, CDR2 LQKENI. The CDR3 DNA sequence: TGTGCCAGCTCCCCTATAGGGGAGCACTATGGCTACACCTTC. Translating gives CASSPIGEHYGYTF.

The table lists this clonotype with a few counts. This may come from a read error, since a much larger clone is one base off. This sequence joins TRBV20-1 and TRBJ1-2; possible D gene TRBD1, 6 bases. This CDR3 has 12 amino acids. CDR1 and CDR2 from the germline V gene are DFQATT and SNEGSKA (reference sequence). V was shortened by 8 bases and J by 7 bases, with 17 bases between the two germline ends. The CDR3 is CSPRTVICGYTF. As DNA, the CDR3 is TGCAGTCCGAGGACAGTGATCTGTGGCTACACCTTC.

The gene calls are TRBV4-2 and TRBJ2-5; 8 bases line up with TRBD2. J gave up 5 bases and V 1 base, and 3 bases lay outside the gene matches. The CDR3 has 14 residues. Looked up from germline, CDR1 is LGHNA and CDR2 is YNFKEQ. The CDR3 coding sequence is TGTGCCAGCAGCCAAGTTCCTAGCGGGGAGACCCAGTACTTC. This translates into CASSQVPSGETQYF.

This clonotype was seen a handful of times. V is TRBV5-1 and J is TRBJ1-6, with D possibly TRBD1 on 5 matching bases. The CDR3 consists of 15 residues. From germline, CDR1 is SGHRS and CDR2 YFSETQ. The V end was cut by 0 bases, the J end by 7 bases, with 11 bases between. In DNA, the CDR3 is TGCGCCAGCAGCTTGGTTGACCAGGGCAATTCACCCCTCCACTTT. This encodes CASSLVDQGNSPLHF.

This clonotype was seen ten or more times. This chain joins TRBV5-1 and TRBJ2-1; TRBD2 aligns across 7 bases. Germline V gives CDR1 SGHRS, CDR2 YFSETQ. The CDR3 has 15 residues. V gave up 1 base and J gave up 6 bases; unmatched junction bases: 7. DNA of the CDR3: TGCGCCAGCAGCTTGTCGACTAGCCGGGGCAATGAGCAGTTCTTC. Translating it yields CASSLSTSRGNEQFF.

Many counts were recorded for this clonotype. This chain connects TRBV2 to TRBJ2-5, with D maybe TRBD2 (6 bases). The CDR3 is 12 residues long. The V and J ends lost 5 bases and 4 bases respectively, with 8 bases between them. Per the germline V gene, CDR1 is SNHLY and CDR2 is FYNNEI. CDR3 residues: CASSRLGETQYF. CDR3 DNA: TGTGCCAGCAGTCGACTAGGAGAGACCCAGTACTTC.

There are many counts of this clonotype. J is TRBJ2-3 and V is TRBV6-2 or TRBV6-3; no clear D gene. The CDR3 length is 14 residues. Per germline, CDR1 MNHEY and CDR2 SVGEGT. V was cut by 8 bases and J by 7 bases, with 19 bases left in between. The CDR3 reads CASRYIPTPHTQYF. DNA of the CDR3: TGTGCCAGCCGCTATATCCCCACGCCGCATACGCAGTATTTT.

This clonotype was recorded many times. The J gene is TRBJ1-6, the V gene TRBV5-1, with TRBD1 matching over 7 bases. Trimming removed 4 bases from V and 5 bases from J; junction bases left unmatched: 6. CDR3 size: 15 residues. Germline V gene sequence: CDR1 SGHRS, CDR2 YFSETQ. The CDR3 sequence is CASSVTGPHNSPLHF. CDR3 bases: TGCGCCAGCAGCGTGACAGGGCCCCATAATTCACCCCTCCACTTT.

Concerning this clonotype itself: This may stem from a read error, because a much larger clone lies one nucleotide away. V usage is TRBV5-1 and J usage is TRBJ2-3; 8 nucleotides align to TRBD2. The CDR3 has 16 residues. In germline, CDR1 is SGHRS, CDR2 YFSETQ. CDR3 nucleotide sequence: TGCGCCAGCAGCTTGGGGAGCGGGGGATTCACAGGTACGCAGTATTTT. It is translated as CASSLGSGGFTGTQYF.

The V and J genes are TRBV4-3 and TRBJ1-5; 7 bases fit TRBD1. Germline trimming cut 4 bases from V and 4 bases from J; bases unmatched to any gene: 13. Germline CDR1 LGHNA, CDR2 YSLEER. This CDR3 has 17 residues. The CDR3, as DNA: TGCGCCAGCAGCCCATACAGGGGTCCCGAAACTAATCAGCCCCAGCATTTT. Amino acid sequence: CASSPYRGPETNQPQHF.

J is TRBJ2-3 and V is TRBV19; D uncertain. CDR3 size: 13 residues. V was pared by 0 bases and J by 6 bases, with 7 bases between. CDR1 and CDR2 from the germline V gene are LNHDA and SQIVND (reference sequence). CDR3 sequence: CASSIDRGDTQYF. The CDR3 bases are TGTGCCAGTAGTATAGATCGTGGGGATACGCAGTATTTT. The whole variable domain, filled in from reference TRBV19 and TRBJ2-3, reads DGGITQSPKYLFRKEGQNVTLSCEQNLNHDAMYWYRQDPGQGLRLIYYSQIVNDFQKGDIAEGYSVSREKKESFPLTVTSAQKNPTAFYLCASSIDRGDTQYFGPGTRLTVL.

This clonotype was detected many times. For the CDR3, the DNA is TGTGCCAGCAGCCACCGGGGGGCGAACACTGAAGCTTTCTTT. It encodes CASSHRGANTEAFF. The J gene is TRBJ1-1, the V gene TRBV7-9, with D perhaps matching TRBD1 (6 bases). V gave up 5 bases and J gave up 1 base, with 11 bases separating them. The CDR3 is 14 amino acids. Germline-derived CDR1 and CDR2 are SEHNR and FQNEAQ (reference sequence).

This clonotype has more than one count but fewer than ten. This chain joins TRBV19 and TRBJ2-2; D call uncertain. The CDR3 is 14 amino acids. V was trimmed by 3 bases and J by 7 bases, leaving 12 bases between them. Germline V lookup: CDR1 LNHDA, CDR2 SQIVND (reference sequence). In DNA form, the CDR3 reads TGTGCCAGTAGTATTTATGGGAAAGTCGGGGAGCTGTTTTTT. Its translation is CASSIYGKVGELFF.

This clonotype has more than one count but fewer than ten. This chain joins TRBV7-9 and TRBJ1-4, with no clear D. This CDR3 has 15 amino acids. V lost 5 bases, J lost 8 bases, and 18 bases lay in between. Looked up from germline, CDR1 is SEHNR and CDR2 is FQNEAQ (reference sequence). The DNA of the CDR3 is TGTGCCAGCAGCCCGCGAACGGGTTCGGGGGAAAAACTGTTTTTT. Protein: CASSPRTGSGEKLFF.

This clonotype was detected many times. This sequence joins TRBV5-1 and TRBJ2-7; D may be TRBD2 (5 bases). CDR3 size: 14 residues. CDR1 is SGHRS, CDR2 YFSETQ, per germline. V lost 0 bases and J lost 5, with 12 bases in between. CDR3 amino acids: CASSLDLSGDEQYF. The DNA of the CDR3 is TGCGCCAGCAGCTTGGACCTATCCGGGGACGAGCAGTACTTC.

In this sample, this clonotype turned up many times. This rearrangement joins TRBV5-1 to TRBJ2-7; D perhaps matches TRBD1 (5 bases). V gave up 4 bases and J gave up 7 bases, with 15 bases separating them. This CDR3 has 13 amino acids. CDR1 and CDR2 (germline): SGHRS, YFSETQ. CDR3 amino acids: CASSADSIREQYF. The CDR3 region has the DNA TGCGCCAGCAGCGCCGACAGCATTCGGGAGCAGTACTTC.

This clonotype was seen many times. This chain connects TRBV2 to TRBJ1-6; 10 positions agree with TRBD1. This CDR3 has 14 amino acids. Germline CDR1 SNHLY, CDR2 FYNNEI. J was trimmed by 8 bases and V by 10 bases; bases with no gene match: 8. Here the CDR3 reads CATRGGTGDSPLHF. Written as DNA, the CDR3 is TGTGCCACCAGAGGGGGGACAGGGGATTCACCCCTCCACTTT. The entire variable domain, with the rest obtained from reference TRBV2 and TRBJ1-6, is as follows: EPEVTQTPSHQVTQMGQEVILRCVPISNHLYFYWYRQILGQKVEFLVSFYNNEISEKSEIFDDQFSVERPDGSNFTLKIRSTKLEDSAMYFCATRGGTGDSPLHFGNGTRLTVT.

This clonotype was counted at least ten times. CDR3 in DNA: TGTGCCAGCACCCCTGAAAAAGGCGGCTACAATGAGCAGTTCTTC. It codes for CASTPEKGGYNEQFF. The J gene is TRBJ2-1, the V gene TRBV6-1; D gene unclear. The CDR3 extends over 15 amino acids. The germline V gene encodes CDR1 MNHNS and CDR2 SASEGT. V was cut by 7 bases and J by 3 bases, with 16 bases left in between.

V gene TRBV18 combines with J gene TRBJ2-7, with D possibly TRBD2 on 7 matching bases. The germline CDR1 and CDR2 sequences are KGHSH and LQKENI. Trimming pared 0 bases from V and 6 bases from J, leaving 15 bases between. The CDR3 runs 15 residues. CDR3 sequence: CASSPPGGAPSEQYF. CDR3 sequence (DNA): TGTGCCAGCTCACCACCGGGGGGGGCCCCTTCCGAGCAGTACTTC.

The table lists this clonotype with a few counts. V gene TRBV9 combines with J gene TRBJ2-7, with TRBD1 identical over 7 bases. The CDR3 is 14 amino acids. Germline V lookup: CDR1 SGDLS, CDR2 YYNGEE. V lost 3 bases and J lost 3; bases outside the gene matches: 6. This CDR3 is CASSETGSGYEQYF. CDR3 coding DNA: TGTGCCAGCAGCGAGACAGGGAGCGGCTACGAGCAGTACTTC.